Shown below are 10 T cell receptor beta chains from a single sample sequenced in a study of blood T cell repertoires in COVID-19. This table comes from immunoSEQ multiplex PCR, and its TCRdb copy is limited to in-frame clones, with some not included. In the table there are approximately 100,000 clones, around 87% of which are singletons. Sequencing was performed on peripheral blood. The receptors were gathered from an elderly woman with acute or convalescent COVID-19.

This sequence joins TRBV4-1 and TRBJ1-2; TRBD1 aligns across 11 bases. V was pared by 1 base and J by 8 bases, with 6 bases of the junction left unmatched. The germline gives CDR1 MGHRA, CDR2 YSYEKL. This CDR3 region has 15 residues. In nucleotides, the CDR3 is TGCGCCAGCAGCCAAGTCGGACAGGGGGCCAGAGGCTACACCTTC. Protein: CASSQVGQGARGYTF.

A few counts support this clone. The gene calls are TRBV14 and TRBJ1-1; no reliable D call. This CDR3 region has 13 residues. The germline V gene encodes CDR1 SGHDN and CDR2 FVKESK. V gave up 4 bases and J gave up 5 bases, with 11 bases separating them. The CDR3 nucleotides read TGTGCCAGCAGCCTTACGAGGAGGACTGAAGCTTTCTTT. Translated: CASSLTRRTEAFF.

This clone was detected only a few times. The gene calls are TRBV7-2 and TRBJ1-6; D may be TRBD1 (6 bases). The V gene lost 1 base and the J gene lost 8 bases, with 12 bases spanning the gap. The CDR3 is made up of 15 amino acids. CDR1 is SGHTA and CDR2 is FQGNSA in the germline V gene. The CDR3 sequence is CASSLEGHWDSPLHF. CDR3 sequence (DNA): TGTGCCAGCAGCTTAGAGGGACACTGGGATTCACCCCTCCACTTT. The full variable domain, completed using reference TRBV7-2 and TRBJ1-6, is GAGVSQSPSNKVTEKGKDVELRCDPISGHTALYWYRQSLGQGLEFLIYFQGNSAPDKSGLPSDRFSAERTGGSVSTLTIQRTQQEDSAVYLCASSLEGHWDSPLHFGNGTRLTVT.

V is TRBV4-1 and J is TRBJ2-7; TRBD2 agrees at 8 bases. Germline V gives CDR1 MGHRA, CDR2 YSYEKL. The CDR3 length is 16 residues. The ends lost 0 bases at V and 4 bases at J; junction bases unmatched: 8. The CDR3 DNA reads TGCGCCAGCAGCCAAGATTGGGTTAGCGGGGCTTACGAGCAGTACTTC. It yields the protein CASSQDWVSGAYEQYF.

The chain recombines TRBV3-1 (or the pseudogene TRBV3-2) with TRBJ2-3, with 9 positions matching TRBD1. This CDR3 comprises 15 residues. The J segment lost 1 base and the V segment lost 4 bases, leaving 3 bases of the junction unmatched. Germline CDR1 is LGHDT and CDR2 is YNNKEL (reference sequence). CDR3: CASSLGQGRTDTQYF. In nucleotides, the CDR3 is TGTGCCAGCAGCCTCGGACAGGGGCGCACAGATACGCAGTATTTT.

V usage is TRBV11-2 and J usage is TRBJ2-7; 9 positions agree with TRBD2. The CDR3 covers 14 residues. J was trimmed by 6 bases and V by 1 base; bases with no gene match: 4. Germline values: CDR1 SGHAT, CDR2 FQNNGV. The CDR3 coding sequence is TGTGCCAGCAGCTTAGGGGGCGGGGGGGGCGAGCAGTACTTC. The encoded protein is CASSLGGGGGEQYF.

This clone was seen just once. The chain has TRBV5-1 and TRBJ2-3; 10 positions match TRBD2. Germline V gives CDR1 SGHRS, CDR2 YFSETQ. The V and J ends lost 2 bases and 3 bases, in that order; junction bases with no gene match: 3. This CDR3 spans 15 amino acids. Written as DNA, the CDR3 is TGCGCCAGCAGCTTAATAGCGGGGGGTACAGATACGCAGTATTTT. Its translation: CASSLIAGGTDTQYF.

This chain joins TRBV15 and TRBJ2-7, with D possibly being TRBD1 (5 bases). The length of the CDR3 is 12 residues. The V end lost 4 bases, the J end lost 3 bases, and 7 bases lay between the germline ends. Per the germline V gene, CDR1 is LNHNV and CDR2 is YYDKDF (reference sequence). The CDR3 sequence: CATSTDSYEQYF. CDR3 in DNA: TGTGCCACCAGCACCGACAGCTACGAGCAGTACTTC.

The chain recombines TRBV4-1 with TRBJ1-1; 10 bases are shared with TRBD1. Germline CDR1 reads MGHRA; CDR2 reads YSYEKL. The CDR3 is 15 amino acids. V trimming: 5 bases; J trimming: 4 bases; junction bases outside the gene matches: 7. The CDR3 spells CASSVWTGGGTEAFF. Here the CDR3 DNA reads TGCGCCAGCAGCGTATGGACAGGGGGGGGCACTGAAGCTTTCTTT.

The chain links TRBV3-1 (or the pseudogene TRBV3-2) to TRBJ2-3, with D uncertain. The CDR3 runs to 13 residues. V lost 0 bases, J lost 7 bases, and 8 bases lay in between. Germline CDR1 reads LGHDT; CDR2 reads YNNKEL (reference sequence). CDR3 sequence reads: CASSQDPPNTQYF. CDR3 sequence (DNA): TGTGCCAGCAGCCAAGATCCCCCCAATACGCAGTATTTT.